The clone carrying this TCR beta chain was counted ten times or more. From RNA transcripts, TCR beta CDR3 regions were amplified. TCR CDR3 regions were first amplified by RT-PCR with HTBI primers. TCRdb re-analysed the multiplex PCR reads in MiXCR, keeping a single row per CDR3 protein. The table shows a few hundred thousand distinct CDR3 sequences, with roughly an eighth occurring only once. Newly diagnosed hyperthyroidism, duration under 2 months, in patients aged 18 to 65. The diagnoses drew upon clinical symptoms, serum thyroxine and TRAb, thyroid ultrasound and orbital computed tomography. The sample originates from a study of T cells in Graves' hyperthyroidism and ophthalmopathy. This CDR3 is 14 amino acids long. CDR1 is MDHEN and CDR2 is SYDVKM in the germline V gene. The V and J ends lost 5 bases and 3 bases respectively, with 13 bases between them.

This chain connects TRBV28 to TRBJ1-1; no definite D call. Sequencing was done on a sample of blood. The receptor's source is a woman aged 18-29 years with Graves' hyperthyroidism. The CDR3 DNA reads TGTGCCAGCAGTGTACTCCCCAGATACACTGAAGCTTTCTTT. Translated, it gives CASSVLPRYTEAFF.